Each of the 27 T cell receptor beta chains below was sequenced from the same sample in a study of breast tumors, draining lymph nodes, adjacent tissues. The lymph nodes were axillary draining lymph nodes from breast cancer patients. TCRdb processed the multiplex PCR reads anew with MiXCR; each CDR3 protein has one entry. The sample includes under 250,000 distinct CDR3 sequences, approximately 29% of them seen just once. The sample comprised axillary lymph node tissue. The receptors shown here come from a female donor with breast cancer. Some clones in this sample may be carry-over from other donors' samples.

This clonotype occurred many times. The CDR3 loop is CASSRDFDNEQFF. As DNA, the CDR3 is TGTGCCAGTAGTAGGGACTTTGACAATGAGCAGTTCTTC. The J gene is TRBJ2-1, the V gene TRBV19; a possible D gene is TRBD2 (6 bases). V was pared by 4 bases and J by 5 bases, with 9 bases between. Germline lookup yields CDR1 LNHDA and CDR2 SQIVND (reference sequence). The CDR3 runs to 13 residues.

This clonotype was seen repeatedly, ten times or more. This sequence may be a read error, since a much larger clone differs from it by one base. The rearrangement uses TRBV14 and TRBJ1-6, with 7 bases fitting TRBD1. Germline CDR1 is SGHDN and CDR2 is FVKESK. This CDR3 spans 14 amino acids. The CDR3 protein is CAGSSQGMGSPLHF. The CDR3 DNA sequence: TGTGCCGGCAGCTCACAGGGGATGGGGTCACCCCTCCACTTT.

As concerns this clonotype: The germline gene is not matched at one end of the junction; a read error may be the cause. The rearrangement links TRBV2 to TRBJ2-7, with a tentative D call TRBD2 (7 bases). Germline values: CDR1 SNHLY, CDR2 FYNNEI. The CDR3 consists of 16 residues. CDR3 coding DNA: TGCGCCAGCAGTAGGGGGAGGGCCCTCTTCGCCTACGAGCAGTACTTC. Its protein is CASSRGRALFAYEQYF.

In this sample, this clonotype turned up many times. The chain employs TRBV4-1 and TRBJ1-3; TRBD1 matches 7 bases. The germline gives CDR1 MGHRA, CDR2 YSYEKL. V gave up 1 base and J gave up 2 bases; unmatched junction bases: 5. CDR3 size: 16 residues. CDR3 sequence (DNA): TGCGCCAGCAGCCAAGGGGACAGCCTCGCTGGAAACACCATATATTTT. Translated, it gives CASSQGDSLAGNTIYF.

The CDR3 spells CASTATGQETQYF. The CDR3 DNA reads TGTGCCAGCACCGCGACAGGTCAAGAGACCCAGTACTTC. The chain couples TRBV2 to TRBJ2-5, with D maybe TRBD1 (6 bases). The V gene's germline CDR1 is SNHLY and CDR2 FYNNEI. This CDR3 is 13 amino acids long. Trimming pared 7 bases from V and 2 bases from J, leaving 11 bases between. The variable domain in full, completed from reference TRBV2 and TRBJ2-5, reads EPEVTQTPSHQVTQMGQEVILRCVPISNHLYFYWYRQILGQKVEFLVSFYNNEISEKSEIFDDQFSVERPDGSNFTLKIRSTKLEDSAMYFCASTATGQETQYFGPGTRLLVL.

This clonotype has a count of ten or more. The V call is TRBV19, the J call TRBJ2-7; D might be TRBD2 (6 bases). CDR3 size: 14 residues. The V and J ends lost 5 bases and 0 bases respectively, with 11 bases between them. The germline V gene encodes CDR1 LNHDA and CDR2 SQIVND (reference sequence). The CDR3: CASSRGTFSYEQYF. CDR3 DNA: TGTGCCAGTAGTCGAGGGACTTTCTCCTACGAGCAGTACTTC. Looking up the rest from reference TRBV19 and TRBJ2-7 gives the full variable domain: DGGITQSPKYLFRKEGQNVTLSCEQNLNHDAMYWYRQDPGQGLRLIYYSQIVNDFQKGDIAEGYSVSREKKESFPLTVTSAQKNPTAFYLCASSRGTFSYEQYFGPGTRLTVT.

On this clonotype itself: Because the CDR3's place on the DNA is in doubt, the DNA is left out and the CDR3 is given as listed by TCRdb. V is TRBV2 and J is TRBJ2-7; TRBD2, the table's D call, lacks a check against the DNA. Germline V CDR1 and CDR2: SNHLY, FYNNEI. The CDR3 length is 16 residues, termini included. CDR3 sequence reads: CASTCSARDMIDEQYF.

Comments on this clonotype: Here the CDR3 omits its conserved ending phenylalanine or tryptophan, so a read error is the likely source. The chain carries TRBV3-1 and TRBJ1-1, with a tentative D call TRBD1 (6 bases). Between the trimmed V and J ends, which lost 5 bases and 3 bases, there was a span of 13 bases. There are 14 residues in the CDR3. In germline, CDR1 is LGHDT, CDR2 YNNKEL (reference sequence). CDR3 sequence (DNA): TGTGCCAGCAGCATGACAGGTCGAGACACTGAAGCTTTCTTG. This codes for CASSMTGRDTEAFL.

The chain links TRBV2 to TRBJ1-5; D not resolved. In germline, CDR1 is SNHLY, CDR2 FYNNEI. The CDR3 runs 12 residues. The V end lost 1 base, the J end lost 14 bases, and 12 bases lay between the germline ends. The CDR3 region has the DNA TGTGCCAGCAGTGAAGACAGCATATACGAGCATTTT. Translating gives CASSEDSIYEHF.

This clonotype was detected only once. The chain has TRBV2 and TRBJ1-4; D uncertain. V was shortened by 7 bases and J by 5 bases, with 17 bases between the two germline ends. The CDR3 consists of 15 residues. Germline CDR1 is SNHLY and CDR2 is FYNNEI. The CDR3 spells CASKSDWGRNEKLFF. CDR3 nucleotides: TGTGCCAGCAAAAGTGATTGGGGAAGGAATGAAAAACTGTTTTTT. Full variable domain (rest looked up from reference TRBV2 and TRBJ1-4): EPEVTQTPSHQVTQMGQEVILRCVPISNHLYFYWYRQILGQKVEFLVSFYNNEISEKSEIFDDQFSVERPDGSNFTLKIRSTKLEDSAMYFCASKSDWGRNEKLFFGSGTQLSVL.

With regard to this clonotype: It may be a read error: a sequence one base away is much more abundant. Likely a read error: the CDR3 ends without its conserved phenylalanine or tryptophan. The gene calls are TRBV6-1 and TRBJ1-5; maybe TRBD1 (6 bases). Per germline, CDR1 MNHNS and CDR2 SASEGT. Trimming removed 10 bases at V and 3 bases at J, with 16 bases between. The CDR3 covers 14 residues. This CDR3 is CATGRTDLNQPQHV. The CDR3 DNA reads TGTGCCACCGGAAGGACAGATCTCAATCAGCCCCAGCATGTT.

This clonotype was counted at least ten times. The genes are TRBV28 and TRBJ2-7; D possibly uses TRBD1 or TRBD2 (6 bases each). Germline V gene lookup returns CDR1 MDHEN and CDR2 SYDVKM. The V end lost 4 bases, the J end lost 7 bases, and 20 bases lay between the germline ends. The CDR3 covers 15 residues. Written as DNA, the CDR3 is TGTGCCAGCAGTTCACCCGGGGGCCTCCGTAGGGAGCAGTACTTC. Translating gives CASSSPGGLRREQYF.

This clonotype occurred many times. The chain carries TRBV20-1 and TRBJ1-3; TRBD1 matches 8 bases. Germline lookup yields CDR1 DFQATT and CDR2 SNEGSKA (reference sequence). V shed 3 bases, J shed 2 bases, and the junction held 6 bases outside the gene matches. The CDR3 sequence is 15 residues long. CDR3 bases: TGCAGTGCTAGGGCCGGACAGGGCCCTGGAAACACCATATATTTT. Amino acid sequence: CSARAGQGPGNTIYF.

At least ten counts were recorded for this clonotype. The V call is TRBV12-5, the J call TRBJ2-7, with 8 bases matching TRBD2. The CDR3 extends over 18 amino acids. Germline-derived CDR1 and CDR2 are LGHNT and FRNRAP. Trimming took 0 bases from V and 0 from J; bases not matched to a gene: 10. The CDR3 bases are TGTGCTAGTGGTTTGGTTCGGGGGGGGGCGCGAAGCTCCTACGAGCAGTACTTC. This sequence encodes CASGLVRGGARSSYEQYF. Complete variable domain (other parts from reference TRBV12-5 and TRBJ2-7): DARVTQTPRHKVTEMGQEVTMRCQPILGHNTVFWYRQTMMQGLELLAYFRNRAPLDDSGMPKDRFSAEMPDATLATLKIQPSEPRDSAVYFCASGLVRGGARSSYEQYFGPGTRLTVT.

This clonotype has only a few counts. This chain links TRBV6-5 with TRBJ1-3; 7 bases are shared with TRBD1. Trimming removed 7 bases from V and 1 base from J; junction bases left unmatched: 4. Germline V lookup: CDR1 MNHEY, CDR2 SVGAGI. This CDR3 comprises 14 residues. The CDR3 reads CASTLQGSGNTIYF. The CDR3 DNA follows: TGTGCCAGCACGCTACAGGGGTCTGGAAACACCATATATTTT.

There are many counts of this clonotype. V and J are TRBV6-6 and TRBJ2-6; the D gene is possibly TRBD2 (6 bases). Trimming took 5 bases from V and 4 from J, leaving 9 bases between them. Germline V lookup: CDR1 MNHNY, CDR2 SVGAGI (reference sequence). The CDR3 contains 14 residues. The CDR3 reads CASSHRGGANVLTF. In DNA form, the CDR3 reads TGTGCCAGCAGTCACCGGGGGGGGGCCAACGTCCTGACTTTC.

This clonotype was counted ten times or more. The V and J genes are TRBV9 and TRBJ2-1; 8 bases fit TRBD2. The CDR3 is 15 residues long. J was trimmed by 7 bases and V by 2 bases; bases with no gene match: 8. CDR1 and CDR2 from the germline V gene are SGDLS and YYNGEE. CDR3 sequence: CASSVSGMGGNEQFF. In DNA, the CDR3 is TGTGCCAGCAGCGTTAGCGGGATGGGGGGTAATGAGCAGTTCTTC.

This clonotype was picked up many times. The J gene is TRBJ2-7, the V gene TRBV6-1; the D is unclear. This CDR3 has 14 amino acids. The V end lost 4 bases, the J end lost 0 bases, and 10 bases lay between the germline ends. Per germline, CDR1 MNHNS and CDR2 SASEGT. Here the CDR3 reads CASSAARSSYEQYF. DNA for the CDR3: TGTGCCAGCAGTGCCGCTAGGAGCTCCTACGAGCAGTACTTC.

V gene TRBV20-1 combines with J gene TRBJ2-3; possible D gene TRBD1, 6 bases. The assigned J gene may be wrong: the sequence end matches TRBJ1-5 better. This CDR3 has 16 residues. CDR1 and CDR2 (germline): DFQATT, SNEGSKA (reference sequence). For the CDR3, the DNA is TGCAGTGCTTGGAGGGGGACTAGCGGGAGAACAGATACGCAGCATTTT. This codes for CSAWRGTSGRTDTQHF.

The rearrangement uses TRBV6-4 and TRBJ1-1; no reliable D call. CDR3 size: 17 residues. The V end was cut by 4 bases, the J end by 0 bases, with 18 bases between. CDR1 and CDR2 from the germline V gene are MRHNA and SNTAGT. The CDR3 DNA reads TGTGCCAGCAGTGTTTTGTCCTCCAGGAAAATGAACACTGAAGCTTTCTTT. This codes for CASSVLSSRKMNTEAFF.

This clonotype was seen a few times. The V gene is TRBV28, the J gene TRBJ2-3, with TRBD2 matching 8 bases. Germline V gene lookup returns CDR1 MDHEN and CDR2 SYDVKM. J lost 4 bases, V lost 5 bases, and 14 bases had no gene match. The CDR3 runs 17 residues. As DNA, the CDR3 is TGTGCCAGCAGTCCGGGGGGGATAGGACTGGGAGCAGATACGCAGTATTTT. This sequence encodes CASSPGGIGLGADTQYF.

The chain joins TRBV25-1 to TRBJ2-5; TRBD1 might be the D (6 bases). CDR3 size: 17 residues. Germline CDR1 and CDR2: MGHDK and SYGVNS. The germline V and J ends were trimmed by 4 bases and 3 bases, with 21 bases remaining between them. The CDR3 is CASSAPLTGSRKETQYF. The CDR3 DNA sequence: TGTGCCAGCAGTGCCCCCCTTACAGGGTCCCGCAAAGAGACCCAGTACTTC. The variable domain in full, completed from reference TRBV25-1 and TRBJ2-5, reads EADIYQTPRYLVIGTGKKITLECSQTMGHDKMYWYQQDPGMELHLIHYSYGVNSTEKGDLSSESTVSRIRTEHFPLTLESARPSHTSQYLCASSAPLTGSRKETQYFGPGTRLLVL.

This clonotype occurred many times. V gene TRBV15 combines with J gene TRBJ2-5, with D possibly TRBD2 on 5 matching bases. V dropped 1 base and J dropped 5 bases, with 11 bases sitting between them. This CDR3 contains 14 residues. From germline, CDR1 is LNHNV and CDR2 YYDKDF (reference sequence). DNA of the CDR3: TGTGCCACCAGCAGAGGAGGTACGGGGGAGACCCAGTACTTC. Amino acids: CATSRGGTGETQYF.

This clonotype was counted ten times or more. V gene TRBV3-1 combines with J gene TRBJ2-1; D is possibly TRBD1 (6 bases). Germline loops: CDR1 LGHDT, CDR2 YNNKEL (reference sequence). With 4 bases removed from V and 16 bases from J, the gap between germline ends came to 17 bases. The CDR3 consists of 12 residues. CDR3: CASSRETGSYFF. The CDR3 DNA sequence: TGTGCCAGCAGCCGCGAGACAGGTTCCTATTTCTTC.

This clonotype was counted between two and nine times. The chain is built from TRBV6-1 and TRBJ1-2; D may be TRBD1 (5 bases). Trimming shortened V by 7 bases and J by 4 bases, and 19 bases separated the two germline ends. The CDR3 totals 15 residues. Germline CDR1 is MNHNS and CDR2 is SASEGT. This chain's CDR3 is CASIPHGGGIYGYTF. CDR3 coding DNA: TGTGCCAGCATCCCCCACGGGGGGGGGATCTATGGCTACACCTTC.

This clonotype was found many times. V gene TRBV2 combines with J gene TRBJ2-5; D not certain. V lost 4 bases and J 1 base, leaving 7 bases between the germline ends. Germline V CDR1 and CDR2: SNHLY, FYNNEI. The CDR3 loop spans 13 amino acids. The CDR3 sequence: CASSGDLQETQYF. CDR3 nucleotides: TGTGCCAGCAGTGGTGACCTCCAAGAGACCCAGTACTTC.

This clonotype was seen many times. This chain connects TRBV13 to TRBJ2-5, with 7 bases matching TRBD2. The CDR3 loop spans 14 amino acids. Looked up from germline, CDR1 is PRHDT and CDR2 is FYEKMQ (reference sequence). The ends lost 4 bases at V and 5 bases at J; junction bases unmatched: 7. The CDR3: CASSSVGGSETQYF. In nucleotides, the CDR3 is TGTGCCAGCAGCTCAGTGGGCGGGAGTGAGACCCAGTACTTC.